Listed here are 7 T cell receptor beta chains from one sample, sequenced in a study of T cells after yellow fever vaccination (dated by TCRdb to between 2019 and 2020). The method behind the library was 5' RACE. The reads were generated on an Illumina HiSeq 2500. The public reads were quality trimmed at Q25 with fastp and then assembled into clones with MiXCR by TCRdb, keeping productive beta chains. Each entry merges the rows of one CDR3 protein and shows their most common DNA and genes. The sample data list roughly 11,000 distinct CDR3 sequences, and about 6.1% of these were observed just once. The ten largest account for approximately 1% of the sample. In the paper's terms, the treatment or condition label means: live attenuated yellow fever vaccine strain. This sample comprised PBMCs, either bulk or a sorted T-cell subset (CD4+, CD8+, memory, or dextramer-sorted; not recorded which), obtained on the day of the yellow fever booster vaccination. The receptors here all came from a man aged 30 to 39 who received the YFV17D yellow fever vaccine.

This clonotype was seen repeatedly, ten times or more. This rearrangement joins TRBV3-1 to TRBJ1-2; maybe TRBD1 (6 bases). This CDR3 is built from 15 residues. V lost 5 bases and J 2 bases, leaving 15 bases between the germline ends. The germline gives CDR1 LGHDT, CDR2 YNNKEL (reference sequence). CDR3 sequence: CASSDYRDTNYGYTF. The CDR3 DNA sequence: TGTGCCAGCAGCGACTACCGGGACACCAACTATGGCTACACCTTC.

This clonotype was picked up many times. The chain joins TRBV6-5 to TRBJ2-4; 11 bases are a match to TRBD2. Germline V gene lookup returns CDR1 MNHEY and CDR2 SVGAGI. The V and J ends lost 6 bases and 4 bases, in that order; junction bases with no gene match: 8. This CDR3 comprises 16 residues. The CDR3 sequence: CASSSETSGTKNIQYF. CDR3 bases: TGTGCCAGCAGCTCCGAGACTAGCGGGACTAAAAACATTCAGTACTTC.

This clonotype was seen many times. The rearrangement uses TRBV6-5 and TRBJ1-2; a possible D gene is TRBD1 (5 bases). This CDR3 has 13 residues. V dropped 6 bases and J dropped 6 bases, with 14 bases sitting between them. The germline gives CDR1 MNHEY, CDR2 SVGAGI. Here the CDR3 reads CASRQTARNGYTF. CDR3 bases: TGTGCCAGCAGACAGACAGCCCGGAATGGCTACACCTTC.

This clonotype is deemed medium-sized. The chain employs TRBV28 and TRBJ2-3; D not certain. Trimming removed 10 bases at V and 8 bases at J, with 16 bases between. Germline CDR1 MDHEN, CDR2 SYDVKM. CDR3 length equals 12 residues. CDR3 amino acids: CATTVGPATQYF. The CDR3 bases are TGTGCCACCACTGTGGGTCCGGCTACGCAGTATTTT.

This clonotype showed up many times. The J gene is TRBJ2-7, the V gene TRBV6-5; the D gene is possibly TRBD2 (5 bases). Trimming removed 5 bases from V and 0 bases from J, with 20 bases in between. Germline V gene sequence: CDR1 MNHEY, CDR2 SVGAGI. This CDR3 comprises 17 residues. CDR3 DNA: TGTGCCAGCAGTCCCCTGGAGTTTAGCGTTAGCTCCTACGAGCAGTACTTC. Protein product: CASSPLEFSVSSYEQYF.

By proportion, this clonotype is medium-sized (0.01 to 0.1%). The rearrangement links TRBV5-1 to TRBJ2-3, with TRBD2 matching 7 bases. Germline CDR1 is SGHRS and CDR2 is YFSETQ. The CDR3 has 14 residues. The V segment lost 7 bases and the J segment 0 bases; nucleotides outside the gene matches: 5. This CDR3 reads CASRSGTSTDTQYF. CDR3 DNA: TGCGCCAGCCGGAGCGGGACTAGCACAGATACGCAGTATTTT.

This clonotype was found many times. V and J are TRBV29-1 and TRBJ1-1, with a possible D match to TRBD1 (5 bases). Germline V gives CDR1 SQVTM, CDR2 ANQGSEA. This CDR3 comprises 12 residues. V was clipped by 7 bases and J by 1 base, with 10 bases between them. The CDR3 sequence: CSGGRGNTEAFF. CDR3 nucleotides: TGCAGCGGGGGACGGGGGAACACTGAAGCTTTCTTT.